This note documents a single TCR beta chain sequence. Its antigen remains unidentified. Base qualities are not at hand, and no much larger clone is one base apart. These data belong to a study of a mutant IDH1 vaccine in newly diagnosed glioma (dated by TCRdb to about 2021). Regarding the complete study: Vaccination began 4-6 weeks after radiotherapy alone, or alongside temozolomide cycles in the chemotherapy-containing groups. For exploratory analyses, around 26 treated patients had longitudinal TCRB deep sequencing done wherever samples were available. Of the 30 to 35 patients who were treated, about 62% were male and 37.5% were female, and the mean age was about 40 years. Prior to enrollment, standard therapy consisting of radiotherapy alone, temozolomide alone, or radiochemotherapy with temozolomide had been administered to patients, with the combination being received by most patients. The week-35 safety follow-up took place at visit V12, and the week-47 end of study took place at visit V13. Six visits were used for peripheral blood collection: V03 (baseline), V05, V07, V10, V12 and V13.

Preparation of the library involved the immunoSEQ multiplex PCR assay. Rearranged TCR beta chain sequences were amplified with the hsTCRB Kit following the manufacturer's protocol. Sequencing of TCRB libraries was carried out on an Illumina MiSeq. The authors' analysis ran thus. Demultiplexing, trimming and gene mapping were performed with the kit vendor's proprietary platform. The table comes from immuneACCESS by way of TCRdb, which keeps in-frame sequences with V and J called. Part of the clones is missing from these tables; in studies checked, under half for an unresolved V gene and the rest for unknown reasons. From that table come the V and J calls and clone size; the DNA was used to work out D and trimming. The sample has 60,000 to 75,000 clones on record, around 87% of them singletons. The ten biggest clones cover roughly 2% of the sample. Relative to germline, V is 5 bases shorter and J is 5 bases shorter, with 16 bases between their ends. Spanning cysteine to phenylalanine, the CDR3 consists of 15 amino acids. Only CDR3 DNA remains: 45 bases, in frame from the first base. According to the germline V gene (reference sequence), CDR1 reads MNHNY and CDR2 reads SVGAGI.

Per the publication, the time point label means: week 35, safety follow-up. A 20-mer mutant IDH1 peptide at 300 micrograms in Montanide made up each vaccine dose, which was injected subcutaneously together with topical imiquimod. Patients were given eight vaccinations, in weeks 1, 3, 5, 7, 11, 15, 19 and 23, which matched visits V03 through V10. All donors had newly diagnosed IDH1-mutant astrocytomas of WHO grade 3 or 4 that showed loss of nuclear ATRX. The samples were drawn from NOA16, a multicentre, single-arm, open-label phase I trial in Germany that tested a mutant IDH1 peptide vaccine in humans for the first time. Genomic DNA for TCRB sequencing was extracted from EDTA blood using the DNeasy Blood and Tissue Kit. Summary of the overall study and its limitations: Changes in the top peripheral T cell clonotypes picked up by TCRB sequencing did not appear to be linked to pseudoprogression. Selection of PBMC samples for TCRB deep sequencing was based on availability. Vaccine-induced immune responses across multiple MHC alleles were detected in 90% to 95% of patients. According to the authors, sample limitations meant that analyses of patient blood samples could not be reproduced.

This TCR derives from a young man with glioma. The V gene is TRBV6-6 and the J gene is TRBJ2-1, and TRBD2 may be the D gene, going by 6 matching bases. Sequenced material: PBMCs, taken from a glioma patient whose treatment included an IDH1 peptide vaccine. The DNA reads TGTGCCAGCAGTCATGTCTGGGGAGGAGACAATGAGCAGTTCTTC. It codes for CASSHVWGGDNEQFF.